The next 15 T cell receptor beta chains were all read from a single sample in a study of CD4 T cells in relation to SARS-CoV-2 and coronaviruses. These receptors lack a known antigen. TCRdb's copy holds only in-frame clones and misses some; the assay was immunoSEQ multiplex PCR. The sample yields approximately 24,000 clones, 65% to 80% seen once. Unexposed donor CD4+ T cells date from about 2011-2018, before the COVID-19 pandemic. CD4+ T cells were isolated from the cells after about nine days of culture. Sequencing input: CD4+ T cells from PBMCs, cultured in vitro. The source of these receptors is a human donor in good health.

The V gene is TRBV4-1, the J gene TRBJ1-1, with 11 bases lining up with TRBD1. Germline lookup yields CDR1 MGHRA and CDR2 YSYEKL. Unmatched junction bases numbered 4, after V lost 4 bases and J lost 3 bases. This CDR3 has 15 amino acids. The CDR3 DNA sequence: TGCGCCAGCAGCCCCCGGGACAGGGGGGACACTGAAGCTTTCTTT. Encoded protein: CASSPRDRGDTEAFF.

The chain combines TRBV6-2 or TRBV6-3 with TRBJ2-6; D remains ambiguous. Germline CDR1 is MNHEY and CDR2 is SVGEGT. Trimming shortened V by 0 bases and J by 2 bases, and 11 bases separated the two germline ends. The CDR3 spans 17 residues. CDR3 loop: CASSYSTFMAGANVLTF. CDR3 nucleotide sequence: TGTGCCAGCAGTTACTCGACATTCATGGCTGGGGCCAACGTCCTGACTTTC.

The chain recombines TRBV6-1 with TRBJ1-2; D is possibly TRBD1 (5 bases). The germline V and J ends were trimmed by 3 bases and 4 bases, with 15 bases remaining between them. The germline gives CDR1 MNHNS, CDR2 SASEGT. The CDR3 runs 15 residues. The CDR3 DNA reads TGTGCCAGCAGTGATCAGGCCAGGGAAGGCTATGGCTACACCTTC. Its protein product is CASSDQAREGYGYTF.

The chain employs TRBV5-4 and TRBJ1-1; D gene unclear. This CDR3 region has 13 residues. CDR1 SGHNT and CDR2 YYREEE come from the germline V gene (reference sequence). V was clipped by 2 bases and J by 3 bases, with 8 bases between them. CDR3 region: CASSFERDTEAFF. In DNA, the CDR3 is TGTGCCAGCAGCTTCGAAAGGGACACTGAAGCTTTCTTT.

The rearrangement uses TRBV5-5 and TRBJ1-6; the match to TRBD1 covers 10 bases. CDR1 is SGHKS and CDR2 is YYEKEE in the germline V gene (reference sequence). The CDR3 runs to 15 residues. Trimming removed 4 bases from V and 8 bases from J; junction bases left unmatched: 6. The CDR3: CASSGGQGSHSPLHF. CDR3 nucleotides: TGTGCCAGCAGCGGGGGACAGGGGAGCCATTCACCCCTCCACTTT.

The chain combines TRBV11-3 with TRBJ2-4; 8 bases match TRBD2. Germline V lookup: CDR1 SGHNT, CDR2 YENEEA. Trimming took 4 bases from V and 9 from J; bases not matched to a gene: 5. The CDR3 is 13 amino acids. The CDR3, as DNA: TGTGCCAGCAGCTCCGGACTAGCTGGCATTCAGTACTTC. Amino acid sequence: CASSSGLAGIQYF.

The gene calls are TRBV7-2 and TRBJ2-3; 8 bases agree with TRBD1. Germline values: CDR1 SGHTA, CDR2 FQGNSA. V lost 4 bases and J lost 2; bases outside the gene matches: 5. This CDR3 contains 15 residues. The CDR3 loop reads CASSWQGALTDTQYF. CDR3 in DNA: TGTGCCAGCAGCTGGCAGGGGGCCCTCACAGATACGCAGTATTTT.

CDR3 sequence: CASSLTGTGTTEQFF. The CDR3 nucleotides are TGTGCCAGCAGCCTAACCGGGACAGGGACAACTGAGCAGTTCTTC. This rearrangement joins TRBV9 to TRBJ2-1, with TRBD1 identical over 9 bases. The J segment lost 9 bases and the V segment lost 4 bases, leaving 11 bases of the junction unmatched. CDR1 is SGDLS, CDR2 YYNGEE, per germline. The CDR3 sequence is 15 residues long.

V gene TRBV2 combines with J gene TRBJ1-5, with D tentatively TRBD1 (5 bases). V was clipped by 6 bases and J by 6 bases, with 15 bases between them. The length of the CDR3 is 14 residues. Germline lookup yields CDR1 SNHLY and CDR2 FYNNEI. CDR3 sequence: CASSGAGEGQPQHF. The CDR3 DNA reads TGTGCCAGCAGCGGGGCAGGAGAAGGTCAGCCCCAGCATTTT.

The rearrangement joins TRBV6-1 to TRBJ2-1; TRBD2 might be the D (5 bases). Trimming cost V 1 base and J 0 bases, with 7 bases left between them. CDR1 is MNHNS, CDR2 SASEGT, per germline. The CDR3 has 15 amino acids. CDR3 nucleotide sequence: TGTGCCAGCAGTGAAGTAGGGAGCTCCTACAATGAGCAGTTCTTC. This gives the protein CASSEVGSSYNEQFF.

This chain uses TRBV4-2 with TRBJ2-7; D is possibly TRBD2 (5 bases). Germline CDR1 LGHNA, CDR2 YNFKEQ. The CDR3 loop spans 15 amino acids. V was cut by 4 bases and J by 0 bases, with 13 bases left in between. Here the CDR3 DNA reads TGTGCCAGCAGCCGGACTCGGGATGGCTCCTACGAGCAGTACTTC. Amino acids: CASSRTRDGSYEQYF.

CDR3 amino acids: CASSWRRGQGARPGELFF. The CDR3 region has the DNA TGTGCCAGCAGCTGGCGGAGGGGACAGGGGGCGCGGCCCGGGGAGCTGTTTTTT. The chain is built from TRBV11-2 and TRBJ2-2; 12 nucleotides line up with TRBD1. The trim removed 4 bases at V and 6 bases at J, leaving 12 bases unmatched. CDR1 and CDR2 (germline): SGHAT, FQNNGV. CDR3 length: 18 amino acids.

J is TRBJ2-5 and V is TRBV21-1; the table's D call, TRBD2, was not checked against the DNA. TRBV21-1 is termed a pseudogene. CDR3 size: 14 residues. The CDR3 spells CASSKAPTGETQYF. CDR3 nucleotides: TGTGCCAGCAGCAAAGCACCCACGGGAGAGACCCAGTACTTC.

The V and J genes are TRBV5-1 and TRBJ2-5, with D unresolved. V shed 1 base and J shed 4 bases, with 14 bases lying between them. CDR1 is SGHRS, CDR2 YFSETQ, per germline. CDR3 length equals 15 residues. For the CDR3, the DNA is TGCGCCAGCAGCTTGAACACTCGGTCAGGAGAGACCCAGTACTTC. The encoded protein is CASSLNTRSGETQYF. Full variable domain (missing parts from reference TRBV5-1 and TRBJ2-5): KAGVTQTPRYLIKTRGQQVTLSCSPISGHRSVSWYQQTPGQGLQFLFEYFSETQRNKGNFPGRFSGRQFSNSRSEMNVSTLELGDSALYLCASSLNTRSGETQYFGPGTRLLVL.

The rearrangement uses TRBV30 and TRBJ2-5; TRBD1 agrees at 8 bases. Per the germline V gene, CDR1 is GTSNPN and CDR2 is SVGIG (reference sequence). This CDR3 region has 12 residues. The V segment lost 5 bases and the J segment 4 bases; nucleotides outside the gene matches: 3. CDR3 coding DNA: TGTGCCTGGGACAGGGGTCCAGAGACCCAGTACTTC. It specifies CAWDRGPETQYF.